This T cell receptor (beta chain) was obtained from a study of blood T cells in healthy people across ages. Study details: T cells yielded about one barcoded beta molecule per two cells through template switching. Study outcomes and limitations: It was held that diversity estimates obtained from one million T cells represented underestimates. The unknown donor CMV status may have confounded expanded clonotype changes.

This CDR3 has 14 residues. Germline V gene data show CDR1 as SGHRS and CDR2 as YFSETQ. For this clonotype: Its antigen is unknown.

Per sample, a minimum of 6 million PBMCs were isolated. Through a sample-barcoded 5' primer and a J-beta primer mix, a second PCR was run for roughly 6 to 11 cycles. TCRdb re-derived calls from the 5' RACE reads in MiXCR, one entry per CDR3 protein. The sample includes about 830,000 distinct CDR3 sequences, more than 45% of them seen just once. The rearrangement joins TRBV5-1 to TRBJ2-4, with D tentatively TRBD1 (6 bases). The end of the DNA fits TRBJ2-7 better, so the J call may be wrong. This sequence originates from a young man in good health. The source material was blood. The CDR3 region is CASTTQGPPYEQYF. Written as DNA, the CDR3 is TGCGCCAGTACCACTCAGGGGCCACCCTACGAGCAGTACTTC.